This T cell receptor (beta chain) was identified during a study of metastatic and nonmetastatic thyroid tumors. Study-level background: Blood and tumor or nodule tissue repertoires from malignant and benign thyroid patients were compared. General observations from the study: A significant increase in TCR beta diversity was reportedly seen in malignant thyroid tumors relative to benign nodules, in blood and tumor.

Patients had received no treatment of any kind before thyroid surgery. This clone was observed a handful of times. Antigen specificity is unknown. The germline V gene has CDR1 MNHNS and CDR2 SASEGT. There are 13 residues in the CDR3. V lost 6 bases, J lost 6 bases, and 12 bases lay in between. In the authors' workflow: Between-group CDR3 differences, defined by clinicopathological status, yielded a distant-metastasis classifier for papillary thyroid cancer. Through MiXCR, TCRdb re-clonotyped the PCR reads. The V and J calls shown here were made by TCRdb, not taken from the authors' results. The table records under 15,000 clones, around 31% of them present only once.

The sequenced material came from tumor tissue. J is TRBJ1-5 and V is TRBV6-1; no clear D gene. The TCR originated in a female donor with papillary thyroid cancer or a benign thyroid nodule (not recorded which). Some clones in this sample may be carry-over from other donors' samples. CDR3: CASSRGISQPQHF. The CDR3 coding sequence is TGTGCCAGCAGCCGGGGAATAAGTCAGCCCCAGCATTTT.